The T cell receptor beta chain under discussion was sequenced for a study of Ad26.COV2.S vaccination and SARS-CoV-2 variants. In the study overall: Intramuscularly, Ad26.COV2.S was given either once or twice, 56 days apart.

Repertoires were generated with immunoSEQ multiplex PCR, while TCRdb's copy carries only in-frame clones and drops some. The profile shows around 400,000 clones, about 88% of them singletons. This clone was counted a single time. Treatment here: 15 to 20 received Ad26.COV2.S at low or high dose, single or two shots; roughly 5 received placebo; per-sample allocation not given. On day 63 after the first injection, vaccine and placebo recipients gave samples. CDR1 is SGHNT, CDR2 YENEEA, per germline. Trimming took off 3 bases at V and 5 bases at J, with 8 bases between the two ends. This CDR3 region has 13 residues.

The chain joins TRBV11-3 to TRBJ1-3, with D unclear. Sequencing was performed on peripheral blood, taken in a trial of Ad26.COV2.S vaccine versus placebo. The source is a person aged 18-60 years who received the Ad26.COV2.S COVID-19 vaccine or a placebo. The CDR3 loop reads CASSLGGRNTIYF. CDR3 in DNA: TGTGCCAGCAGCTTGGGCGGCCGAAACACCATATATTTT.